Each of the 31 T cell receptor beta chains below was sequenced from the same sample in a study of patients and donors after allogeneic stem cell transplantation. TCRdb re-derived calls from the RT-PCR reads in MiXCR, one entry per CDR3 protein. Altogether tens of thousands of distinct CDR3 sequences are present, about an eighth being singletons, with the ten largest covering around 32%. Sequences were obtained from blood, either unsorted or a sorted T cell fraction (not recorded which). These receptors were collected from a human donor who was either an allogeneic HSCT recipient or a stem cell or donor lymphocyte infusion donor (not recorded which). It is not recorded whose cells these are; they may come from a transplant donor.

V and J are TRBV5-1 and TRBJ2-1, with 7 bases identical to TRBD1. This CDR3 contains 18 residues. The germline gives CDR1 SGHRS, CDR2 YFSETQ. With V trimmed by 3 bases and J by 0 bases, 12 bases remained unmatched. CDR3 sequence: CASSSNYNRGSSYNEQFF. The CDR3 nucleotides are TGCGCCAGCAGCTCAAACTACAACAGGGGCAGCTCCTACAATGAGCAGTTCTTC.

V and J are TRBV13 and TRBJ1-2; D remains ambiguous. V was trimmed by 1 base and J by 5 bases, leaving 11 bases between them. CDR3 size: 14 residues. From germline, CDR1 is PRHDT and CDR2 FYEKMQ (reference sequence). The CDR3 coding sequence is TGTGCCAGCAGCTTAGAACACGATCTTTATGGCTACACCTTC. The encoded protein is CASSLEHDLYGYTF.

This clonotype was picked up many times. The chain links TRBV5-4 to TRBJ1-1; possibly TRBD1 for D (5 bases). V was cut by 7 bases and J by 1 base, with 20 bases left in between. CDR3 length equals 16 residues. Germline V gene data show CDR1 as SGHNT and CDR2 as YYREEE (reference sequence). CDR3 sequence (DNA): TGTGCCAGCTTAGACGAGGGGCAGTGGGGGAACACTGAAGCTTTCTTT. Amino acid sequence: CASLDEGQWGNTEAFF.

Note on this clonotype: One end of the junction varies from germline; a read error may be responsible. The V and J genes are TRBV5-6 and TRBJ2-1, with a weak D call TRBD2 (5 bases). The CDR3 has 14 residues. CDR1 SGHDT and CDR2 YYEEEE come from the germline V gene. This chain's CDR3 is CASSLPPGYNAQFF. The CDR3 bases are TGTGCCAGCAGCTTGCCTCCGGGGTACAATGCGCAGTTCTTC.

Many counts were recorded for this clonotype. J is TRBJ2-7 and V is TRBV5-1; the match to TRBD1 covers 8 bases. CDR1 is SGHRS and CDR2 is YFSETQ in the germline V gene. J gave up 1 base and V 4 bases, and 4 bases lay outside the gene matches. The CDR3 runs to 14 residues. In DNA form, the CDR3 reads TGCGCCAGCAGCCCACAGGGGGATTCCTACGAGCAGTACTTC. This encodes CASSPQGDSYEQYF.

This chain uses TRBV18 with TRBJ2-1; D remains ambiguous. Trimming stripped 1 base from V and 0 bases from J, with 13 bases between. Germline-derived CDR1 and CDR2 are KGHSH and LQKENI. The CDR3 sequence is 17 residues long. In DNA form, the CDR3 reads TGTGCCAGCTCACCACAGGTAGTGGTTAGCTCCTACAATGAGCAGTTCTTC. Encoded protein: CASSPQVVVSSYNEQFF.

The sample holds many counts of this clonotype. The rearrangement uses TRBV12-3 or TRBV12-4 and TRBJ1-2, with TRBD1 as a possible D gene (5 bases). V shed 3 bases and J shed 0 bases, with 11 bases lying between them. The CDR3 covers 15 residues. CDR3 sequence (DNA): TGTGCCAGCAGTTTCGACAGTTCCTCTAACTATGGCTACACCTTC. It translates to CASSFDSSSNYGYTF.

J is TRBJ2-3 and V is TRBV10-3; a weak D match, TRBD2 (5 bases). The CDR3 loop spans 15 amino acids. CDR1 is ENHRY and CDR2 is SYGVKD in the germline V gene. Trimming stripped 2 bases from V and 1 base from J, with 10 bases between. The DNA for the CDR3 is TGTGCCATCAGTGAGGCTAGCCTGGGCACAGATACGCAGTATTTT. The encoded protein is CAISEASLGTDTQYF.

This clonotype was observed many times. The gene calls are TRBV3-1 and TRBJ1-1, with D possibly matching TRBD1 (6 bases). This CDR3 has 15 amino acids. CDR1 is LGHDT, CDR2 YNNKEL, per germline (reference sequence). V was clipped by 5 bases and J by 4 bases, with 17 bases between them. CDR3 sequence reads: CASSFMTGGTTEAFF. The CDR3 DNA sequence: TGTGCCAGCAGCTTCATGACAGGTGGAACCACTGAAGCTTTCTTT. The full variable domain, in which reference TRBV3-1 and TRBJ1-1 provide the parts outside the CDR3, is DTAVSQTPKYLVTQMGNDKSIKCEQNLGHDTMYWYKQDSKKFLKIMFSYNNKELIINETVPNRFSPKSPDKAHLNLHINSLELGDSAVYFCASSFMTGGTTEAFFGQGTRLTVV.

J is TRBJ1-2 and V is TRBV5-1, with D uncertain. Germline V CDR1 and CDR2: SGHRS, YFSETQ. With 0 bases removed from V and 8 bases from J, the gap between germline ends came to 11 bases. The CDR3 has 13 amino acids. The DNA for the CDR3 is TGCGCCAGCAGCTTGGCCGGGTGGGGAGGCTACACCTTC. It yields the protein CASSLAGWGGYTF.

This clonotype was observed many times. CDR3 coding DNA: TGTGCCAGCAGCCCGGGACGTACGATAGAGACCCAGTACTTC. Residues: CASSPGRTIETQYF. This chain uses TRBV11-2 with TRBJ2-5, with D perhaps given as TRBD1 or TRBD2 (5 bases each). The V gene's germline CDR1 is SGHAT and CDR2 FQNNGV. The CDR3 consists of 14 residues. The V and J ends lost 5 bases and 4 bases respectively, with 14 bases between them.

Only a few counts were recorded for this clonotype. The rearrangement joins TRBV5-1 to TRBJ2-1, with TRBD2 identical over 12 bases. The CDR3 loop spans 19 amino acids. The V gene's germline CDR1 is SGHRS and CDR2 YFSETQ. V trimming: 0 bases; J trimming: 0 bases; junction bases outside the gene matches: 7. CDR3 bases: TGCGCCAGCAGCTTGGCCCCGAAACTAGCGGGAGGCTCCTACAATGAGCAGTTCTTC. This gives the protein CASSLAPKLAGGSYNEQFF.

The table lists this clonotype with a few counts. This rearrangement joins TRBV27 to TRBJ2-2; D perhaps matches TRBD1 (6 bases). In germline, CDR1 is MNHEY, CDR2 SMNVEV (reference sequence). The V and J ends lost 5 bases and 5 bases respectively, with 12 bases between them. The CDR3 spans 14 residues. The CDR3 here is CASSLQGWTGELFF. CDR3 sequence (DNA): TGTGCCAGCAGTCTCCAGGGGTGGACCGGGGAGCTGTTTTTT.

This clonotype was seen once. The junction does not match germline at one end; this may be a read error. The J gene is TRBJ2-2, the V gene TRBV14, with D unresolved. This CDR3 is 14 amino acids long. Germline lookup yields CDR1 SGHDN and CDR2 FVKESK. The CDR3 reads CASSQSANTAELFF. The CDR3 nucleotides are TGTGCCAGCAGCCAATCTGCGAACACCGCGGAGCTGTTTTTT.

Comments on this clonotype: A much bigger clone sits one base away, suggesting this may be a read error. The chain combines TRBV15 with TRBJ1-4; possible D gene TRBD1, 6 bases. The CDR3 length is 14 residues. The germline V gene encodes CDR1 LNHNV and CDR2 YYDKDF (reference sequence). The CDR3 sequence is CATSQLAGDEKLVF. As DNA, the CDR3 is TGTGCCACCAGTCAGCTTGCAGGGGACGAAAAACTGGTTTTT. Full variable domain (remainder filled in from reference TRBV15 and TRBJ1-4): DAMVIQNPRYQVTQFGKPVTLSCSQTLNHNVMYWYQQKSSQAPKLLFHYYDKDFNNEADTPDNFQSRRPNTSFCFLDIRSPGLGDTAMYLCATSQLAGDEKLVFGSGTQLSVL.

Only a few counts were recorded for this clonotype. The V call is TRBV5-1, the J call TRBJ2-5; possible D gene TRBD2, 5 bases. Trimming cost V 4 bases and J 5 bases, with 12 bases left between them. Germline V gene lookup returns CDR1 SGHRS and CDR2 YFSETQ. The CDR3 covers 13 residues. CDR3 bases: TGCGCCAGCAGCGCCGGGTCGGGGGAGACCCAGTACTTC. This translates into CASSAGSGETQYF.

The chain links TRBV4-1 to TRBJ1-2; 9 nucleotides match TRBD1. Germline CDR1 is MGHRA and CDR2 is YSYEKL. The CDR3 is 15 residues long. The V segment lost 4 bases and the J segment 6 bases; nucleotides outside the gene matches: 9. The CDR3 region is CASSRATGGNDGYTF. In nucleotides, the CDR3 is TGCGCCAGCAGCCGCGCCACAGGGGGCAACGATGGCTACACCTTC.

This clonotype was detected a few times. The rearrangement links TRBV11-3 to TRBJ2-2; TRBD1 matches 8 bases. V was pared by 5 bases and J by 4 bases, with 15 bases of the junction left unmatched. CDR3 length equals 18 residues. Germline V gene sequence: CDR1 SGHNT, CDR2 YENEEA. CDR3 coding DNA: TGTGCCAGCAGCAACACCTTCGGAAGGACAGGGAGCACCGGGGAGCTGTTTTTT. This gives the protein CASSNTFGRTGSTGELFF.

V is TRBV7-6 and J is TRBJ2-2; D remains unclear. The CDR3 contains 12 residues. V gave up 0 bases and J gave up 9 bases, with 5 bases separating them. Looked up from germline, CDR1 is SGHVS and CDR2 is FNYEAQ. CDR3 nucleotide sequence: TGTGCCAGCAGCTTAGCCAGGAGGGAGCTGTTTTTT. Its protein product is CASSLARRELFF.

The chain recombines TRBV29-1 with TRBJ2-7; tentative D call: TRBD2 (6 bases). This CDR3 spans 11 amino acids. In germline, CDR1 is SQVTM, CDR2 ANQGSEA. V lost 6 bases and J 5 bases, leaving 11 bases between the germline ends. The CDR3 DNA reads TGCAGCGTGGGGGGAGTGGACGAGCAGTACTTC. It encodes CSVGGVDEQYF.

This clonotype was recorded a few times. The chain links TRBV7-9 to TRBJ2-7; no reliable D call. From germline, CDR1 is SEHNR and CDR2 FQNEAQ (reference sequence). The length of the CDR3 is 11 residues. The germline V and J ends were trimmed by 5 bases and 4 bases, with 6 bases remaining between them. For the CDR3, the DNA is TGTGCCAGCAGCCCTGGGTACGAGCAGTACTTC. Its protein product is CASSPGYEQYF.

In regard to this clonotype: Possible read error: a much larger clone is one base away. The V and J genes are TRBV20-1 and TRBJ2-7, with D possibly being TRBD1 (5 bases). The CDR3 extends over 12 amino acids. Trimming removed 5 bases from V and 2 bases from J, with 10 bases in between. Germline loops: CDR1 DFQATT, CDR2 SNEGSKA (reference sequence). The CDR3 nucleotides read TGCAGTGCTTTTGACAGAGCCTACGAGCAGTACTTC. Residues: CSAFDRAYEQYF.

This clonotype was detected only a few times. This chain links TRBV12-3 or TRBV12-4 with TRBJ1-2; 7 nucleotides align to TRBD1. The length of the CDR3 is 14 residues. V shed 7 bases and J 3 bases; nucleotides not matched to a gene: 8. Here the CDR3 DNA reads TGTGCCAGCAAGAGAAGGGGGCAAGACTATGGCTACACCTTC. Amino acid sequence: CASKRRGQDYGYTF.

The CDR3 sequence: CASTLYGGRAYNEQFF. In DNA, the CDR3 is TGTGCCAGCACCCTGTACGGCGGGAGGGCTTACAATGAGCAGTTCTTC. V is TRBV12-3 or TRBV12-4 and J is TRBJ2-1; 9 positions agree with TRBD2. Trimming took 7 bases from V and 4 from J; bases not matched to a gene: 11. The CDR3 extends over 16 amino acids.

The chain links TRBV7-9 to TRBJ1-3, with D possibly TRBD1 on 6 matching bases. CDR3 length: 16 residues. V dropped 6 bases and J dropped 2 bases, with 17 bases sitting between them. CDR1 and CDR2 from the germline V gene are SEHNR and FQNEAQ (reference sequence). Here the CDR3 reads CASSCTYREAGNTIYF. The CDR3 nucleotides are TGTGCCAGCAGTTGTACCTACAGGGAGGCTGGAAACACCATATATTTT. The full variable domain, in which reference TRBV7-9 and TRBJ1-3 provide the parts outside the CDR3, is DTGVSQNPRHKITKRGQNVTFRCDPISEHNRLYWYRQTLGQGPEFLTYFQNEAQLEKSRLLSDRFSAERPKGSFSTLEIQRTEQGDSAMYLCASSCTYREAGNTIYFGEGSWLTVV.

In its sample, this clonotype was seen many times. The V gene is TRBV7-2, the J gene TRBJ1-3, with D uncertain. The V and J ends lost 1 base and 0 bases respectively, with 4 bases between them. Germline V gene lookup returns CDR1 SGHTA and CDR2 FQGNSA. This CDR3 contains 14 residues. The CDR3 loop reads CASSLDISGNTIYF. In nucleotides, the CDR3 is TGTGCCAGCAGCTTAGACATCTCTGGAAACACCATATATTTT.

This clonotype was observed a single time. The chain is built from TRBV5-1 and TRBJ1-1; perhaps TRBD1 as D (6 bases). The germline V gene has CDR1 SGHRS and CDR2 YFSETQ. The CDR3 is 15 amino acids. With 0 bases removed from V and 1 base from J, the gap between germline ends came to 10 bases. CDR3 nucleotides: TGCGCCAGCAGCTTGGTCGGGGGGCCGAACACTGAAGCTTTCTTT. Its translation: CASSLVGGPNTEAFF.

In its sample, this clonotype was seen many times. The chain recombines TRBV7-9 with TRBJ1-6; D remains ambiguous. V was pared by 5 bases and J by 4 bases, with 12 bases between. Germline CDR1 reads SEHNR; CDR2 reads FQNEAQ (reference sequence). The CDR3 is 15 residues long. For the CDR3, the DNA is TGTGCCAGCAGCCGAATCAATCTGTATAATTCACCCCTCCACTTT. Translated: CASSRINLYNSPLHF.

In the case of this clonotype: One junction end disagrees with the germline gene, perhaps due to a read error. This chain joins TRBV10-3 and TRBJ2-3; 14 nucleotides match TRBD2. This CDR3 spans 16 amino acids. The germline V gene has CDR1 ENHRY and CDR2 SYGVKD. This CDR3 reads CAISATSGRGTNTQYF. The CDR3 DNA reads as TGTGCCATCAGCGCGACTAGCGGGAGGGGCACAAATACGCAGTATTTT.

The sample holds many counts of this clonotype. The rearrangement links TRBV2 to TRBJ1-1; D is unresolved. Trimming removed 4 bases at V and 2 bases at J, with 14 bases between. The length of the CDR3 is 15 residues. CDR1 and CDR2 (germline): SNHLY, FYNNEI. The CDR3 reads CASSGLITDNTEAFF. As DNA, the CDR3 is TGTGCCAGCAGTGGCCTAATAACTGATAACACTGAAGCTTTCTTT.

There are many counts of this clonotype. This chain's CDR3 is CSVDTGTGNTIYF. CDR3 in DNA: TGCAGCGTTGACACAGGGACAGGAAACACCATATATTTT. V gene TRBV29-1 combines with J gene TRBJ1-3, with D possibly being TRBD1 (6 bases). Deletions cut 3 bases from V and 4 bases from J, with 10 bases between. Per germline, CDR1 SQVTM and CDR2 ANQGSEA. The CDR3 has 13 amino acids.